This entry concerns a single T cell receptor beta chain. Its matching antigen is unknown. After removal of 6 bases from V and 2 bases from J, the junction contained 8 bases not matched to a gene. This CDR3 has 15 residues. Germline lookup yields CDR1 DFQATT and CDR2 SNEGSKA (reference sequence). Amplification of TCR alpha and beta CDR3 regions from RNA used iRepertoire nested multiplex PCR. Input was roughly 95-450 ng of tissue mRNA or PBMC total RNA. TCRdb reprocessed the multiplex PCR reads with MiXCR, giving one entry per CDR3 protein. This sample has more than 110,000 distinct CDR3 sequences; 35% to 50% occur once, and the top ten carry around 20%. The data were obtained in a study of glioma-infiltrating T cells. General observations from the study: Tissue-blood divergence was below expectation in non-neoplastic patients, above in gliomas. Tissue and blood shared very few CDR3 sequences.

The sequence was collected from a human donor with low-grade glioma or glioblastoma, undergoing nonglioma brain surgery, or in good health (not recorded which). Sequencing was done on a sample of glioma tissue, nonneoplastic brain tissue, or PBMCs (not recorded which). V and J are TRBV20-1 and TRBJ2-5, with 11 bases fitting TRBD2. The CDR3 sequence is CSAKPGLAVQETQYF. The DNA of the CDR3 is TGCAGTGCAAAGCCGGGACTAGCGGTACAAGAGACCCAGTACTTC.